Described below is a single T cell receptor (beta chain) sequence and its context. In the original workflow: Estimated nucleated cell counts came from reference gene primer amplification. Sequencing used immunoSEQ multiplex PCR; TCRdb keeps in-frame clones, though not all of them. The V and J calls and clone size were taken over from that table, and D and trimming were inferred from the DNA. This repertoire shows over 130,000 clones, around 82% found once; its top ten account for 4%. This sample was taken from a study of blood T cell repertoires in COVID-19. Study-wide context: There were acute and convalescent COVID-19 samples, and they came from the United States, Italy and Spain. PBMCs, B-cell-depleted T cells, or T cells were the source of the cDNA or gDNA that made up the material.

The sequence came from a woman in her sixties or seventies with acute or convalescent COVID-19. Sample: peripheral blood.

The DNA for the CDR3 is TGTGCCAGCAGCCGTGACGGGACACGAGCTTTCTTT. As protein: CASSRDGTRAFF. The rearrangement links TRBV7-9 to TRBJ1-1; a possible D gene is TRBD1 (6 bases). Between the trimmed V and J ends, which lost 5 bases and 10 bases, there was a span of 14 bases. The V gene's germline CDR1 is SEHNR and CDR2 FQNEAQ (reference sequence). The CDR3 loop spans 12 amino acids.